This paragraph covers one T cell receptor (beta chain) sequence. This sample stems from a study of circulating and synovial CD4+ cells in juvenile arthritis. V was pared by 6 bases and J by 1 base, with 1 base of the junction left unmatched. Per the germline V gene, CDR1 is MGHRA and CDR2 is YSYEKL. This CDR3 contains 13 residues. TCRdb's table, derived via immunoSEQ multiplex PCR, lists solely in-frame clones and lacks some. The table shows about 3,200 clones, with under 90% occurring only once. The chain employs TRBV4-1 and TRBJ1-1, with 8 bases fitting TRBD1. This sequence originates from a human donor with juvenile idiopathic arthritis. Input material: CD4+ T cells from synovial fluid. The CDR3 loop is CASRGQENTEAFF. CDR3 bases: TGCGCCAGCAGGGGACAGGAGAACACTGAAGCTTTCTTT.